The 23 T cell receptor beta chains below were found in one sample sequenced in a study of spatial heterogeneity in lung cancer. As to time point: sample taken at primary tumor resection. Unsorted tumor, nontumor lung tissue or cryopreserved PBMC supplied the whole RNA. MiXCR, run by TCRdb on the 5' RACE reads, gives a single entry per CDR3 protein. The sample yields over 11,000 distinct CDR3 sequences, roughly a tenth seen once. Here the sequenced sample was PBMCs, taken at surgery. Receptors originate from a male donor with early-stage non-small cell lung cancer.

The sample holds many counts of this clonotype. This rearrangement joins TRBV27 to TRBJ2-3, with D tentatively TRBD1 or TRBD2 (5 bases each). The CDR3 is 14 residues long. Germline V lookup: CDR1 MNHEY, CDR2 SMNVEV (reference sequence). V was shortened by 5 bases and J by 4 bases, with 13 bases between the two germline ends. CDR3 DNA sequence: TGTGCCAGCAGTCCCGGGACCACGGCAGATACGCAGTATTTT. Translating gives CASSPGTTADTQYF.

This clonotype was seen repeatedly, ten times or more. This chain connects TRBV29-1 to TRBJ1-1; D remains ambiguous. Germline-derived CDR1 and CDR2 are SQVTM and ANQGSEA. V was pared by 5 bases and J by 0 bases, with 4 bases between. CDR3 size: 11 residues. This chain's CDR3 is CSVRLNTEAFF. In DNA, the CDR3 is TGCAGCGTTCGGTTGAACACTGAAGCTTTCTTT.

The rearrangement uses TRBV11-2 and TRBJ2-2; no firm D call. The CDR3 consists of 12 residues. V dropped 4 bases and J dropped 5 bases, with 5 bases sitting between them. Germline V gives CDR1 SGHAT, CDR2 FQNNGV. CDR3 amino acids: CASSSPTGELFF. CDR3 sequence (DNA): TGTGCCAGCAGCTCGCCTACCGGGGAGCTGTTTTTT.

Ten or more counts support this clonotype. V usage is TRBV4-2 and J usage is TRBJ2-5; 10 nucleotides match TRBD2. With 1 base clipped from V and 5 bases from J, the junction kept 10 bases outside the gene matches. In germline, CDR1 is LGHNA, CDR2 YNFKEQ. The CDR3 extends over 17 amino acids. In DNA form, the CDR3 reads TGTGCCAGCAGCCAAGTCAGTGTAGCGGGAGGTTTGGAGACCCAGTACTTC. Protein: CASSQVSVAGGLETQYF.

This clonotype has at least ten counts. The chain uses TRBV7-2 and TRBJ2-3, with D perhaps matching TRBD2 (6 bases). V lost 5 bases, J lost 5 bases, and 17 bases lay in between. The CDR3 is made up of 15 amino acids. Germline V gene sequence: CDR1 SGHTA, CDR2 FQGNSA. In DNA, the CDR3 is TGTGCCAGCAGCCTCGCCTTGGGAGGTGGAGATACGCAGTATTTT. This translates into CASSLALGGGDTQYF.

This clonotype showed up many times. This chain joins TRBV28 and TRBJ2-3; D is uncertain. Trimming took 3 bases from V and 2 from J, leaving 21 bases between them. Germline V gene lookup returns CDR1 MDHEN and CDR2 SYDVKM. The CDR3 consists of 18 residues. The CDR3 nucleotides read TGTGCCAGCAGTTTTAACCTCGTAGGGAACCTATACACAGATACGCAGTATTTT. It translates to CASSFNLVGNLYTDTQYF.

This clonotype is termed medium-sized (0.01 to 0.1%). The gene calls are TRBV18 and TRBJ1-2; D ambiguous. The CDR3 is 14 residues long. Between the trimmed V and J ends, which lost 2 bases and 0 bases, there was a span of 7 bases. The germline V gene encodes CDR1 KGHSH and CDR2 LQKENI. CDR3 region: CASSPGRTNYGYTF. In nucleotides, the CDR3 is TGTGCCAGCTCACCAGGCAGAACTAACTATGGCTACACCTTC.

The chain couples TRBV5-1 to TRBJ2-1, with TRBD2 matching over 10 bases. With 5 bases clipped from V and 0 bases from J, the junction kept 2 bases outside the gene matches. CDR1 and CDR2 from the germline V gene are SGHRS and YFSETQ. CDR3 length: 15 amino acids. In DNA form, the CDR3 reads TGCGCCAGCAGGGAGCGGGGGGGCTCCTACAATGAGCAGTTCTTC. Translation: CASRERGGSYNEQFF. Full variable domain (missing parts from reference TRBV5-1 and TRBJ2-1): KAGVTQTPRYLIKTRGQQVTLSCSPISGHRSVSWYQQTPGQGLQFLFEYFSETQRNKGNFPGRFSGRQFSNSRSEMNVSTLELGDSALYLCASRERGGSYNEQFFGPGTRLTVL.

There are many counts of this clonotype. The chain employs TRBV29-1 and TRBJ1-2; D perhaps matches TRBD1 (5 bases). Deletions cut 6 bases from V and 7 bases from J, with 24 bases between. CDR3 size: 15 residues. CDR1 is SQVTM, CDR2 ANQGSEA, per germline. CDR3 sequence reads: CSVISPGTGLSGYTF. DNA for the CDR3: TGCAGCGTAATTTCCCCCGGGACGGGCCTATCTGGCTACACCTTC. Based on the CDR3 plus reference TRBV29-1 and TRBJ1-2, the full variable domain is SAVISQKPSRDICQRGTSLTIQCQVDSQVTMMFWYRQQPGQSLTLIATANQGSEATYESGFVIDKFPISRPNLTFSTLTVSNMSPEDSSIYLCSVISPGTGLSGYTFGSGTRLTVV.

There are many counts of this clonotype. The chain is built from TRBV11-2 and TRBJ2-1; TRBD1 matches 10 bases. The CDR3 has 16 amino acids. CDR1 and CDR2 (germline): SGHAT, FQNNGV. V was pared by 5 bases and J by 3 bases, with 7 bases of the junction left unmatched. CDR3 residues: CASSPTGGFFYNEQFF. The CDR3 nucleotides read TGTGCCAGCAGCCCGACAGGGGGCTTTTTCTACAATGAGCAGTTCTTC. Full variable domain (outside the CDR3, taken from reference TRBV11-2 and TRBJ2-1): EAGVAQSPRYKIIEKRQSVAFWCNPISGHATLYWYQQILGQGPKLLIQFQNNGVVDDSQLPKDRFSAERLKGVDSTLKIQPAKLEDSAVYLCASSPTGGFFYNEQFFGPGTRLTVL.

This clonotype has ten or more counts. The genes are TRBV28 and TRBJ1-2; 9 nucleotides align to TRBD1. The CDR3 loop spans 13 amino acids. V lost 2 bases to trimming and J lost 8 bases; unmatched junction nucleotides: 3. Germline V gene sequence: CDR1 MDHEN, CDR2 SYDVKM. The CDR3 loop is CASSLHRGLGYTF. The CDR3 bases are TGTGCCAGCAGTTTACACAGGGGGCTGGGCTACACCTTC.

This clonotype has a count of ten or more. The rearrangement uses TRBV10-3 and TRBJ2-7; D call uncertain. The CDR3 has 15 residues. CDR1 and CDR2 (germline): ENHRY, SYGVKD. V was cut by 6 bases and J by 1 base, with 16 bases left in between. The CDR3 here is CAISDESVRSYEQYF. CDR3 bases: TGTGCCATCAGCGACGAGTCGGTACGGTCCTACGAGCAGTACTTC.

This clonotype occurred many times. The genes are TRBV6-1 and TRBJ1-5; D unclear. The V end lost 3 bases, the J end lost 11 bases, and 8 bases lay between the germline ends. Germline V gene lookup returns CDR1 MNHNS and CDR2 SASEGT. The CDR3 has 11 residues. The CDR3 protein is CASSDVRSQHF. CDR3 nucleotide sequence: TGTGCCAGCAGTGACGTCAGATCCCAGCATTTT.

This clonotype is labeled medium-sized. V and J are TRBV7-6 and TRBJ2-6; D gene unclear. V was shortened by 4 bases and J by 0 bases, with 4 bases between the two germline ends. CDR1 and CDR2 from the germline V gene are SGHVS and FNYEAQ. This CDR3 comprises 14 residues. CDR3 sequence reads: CASSSYSGANVLTF. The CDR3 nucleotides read TGTGCCAGCAGCTCCTACTCTGGGGCCAACGTCCTGACTTTC.

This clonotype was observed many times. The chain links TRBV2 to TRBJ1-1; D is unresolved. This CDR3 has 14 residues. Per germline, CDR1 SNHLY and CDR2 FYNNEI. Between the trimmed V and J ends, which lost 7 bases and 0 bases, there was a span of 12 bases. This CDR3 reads CASTIRTVNTEAFF. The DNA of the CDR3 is TGTGCCAGCACCATTAGGACGGTGAACACTGAAGCTTTCTTT.

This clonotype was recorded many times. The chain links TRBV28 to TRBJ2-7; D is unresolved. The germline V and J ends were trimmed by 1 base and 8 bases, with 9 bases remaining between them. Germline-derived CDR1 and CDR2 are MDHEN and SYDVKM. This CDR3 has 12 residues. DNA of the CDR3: TGTGCCAGCAGTTTATATCAGTTACAGCAGTACTTC. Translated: CASSLYQLQQYF.

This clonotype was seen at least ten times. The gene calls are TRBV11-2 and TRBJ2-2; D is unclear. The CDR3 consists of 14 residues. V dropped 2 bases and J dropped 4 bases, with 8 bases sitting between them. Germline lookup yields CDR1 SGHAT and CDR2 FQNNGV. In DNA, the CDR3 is TGTGCCAGCAGCTTAACCAGAAGCACCGGGGAGCTGTTTTTT. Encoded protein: CASSLTRSTGELFF.

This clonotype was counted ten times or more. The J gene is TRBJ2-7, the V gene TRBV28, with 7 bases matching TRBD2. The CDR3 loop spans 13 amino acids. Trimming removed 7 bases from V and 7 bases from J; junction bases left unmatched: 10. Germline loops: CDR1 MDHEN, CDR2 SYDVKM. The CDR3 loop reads CASMGVPGGEQYF. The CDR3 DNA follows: TGTGCCAGCATGGGAGTACCCGGGGGGGAGCAGTACTTC.

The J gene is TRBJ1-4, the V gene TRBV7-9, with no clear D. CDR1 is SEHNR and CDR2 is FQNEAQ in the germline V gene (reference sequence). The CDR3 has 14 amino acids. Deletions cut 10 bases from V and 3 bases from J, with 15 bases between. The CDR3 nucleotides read TGTGCCACCTATTCTCCGGGTTCTAATGAAAAACTGTTTTTT. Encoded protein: CATYSPGSNEKLFF. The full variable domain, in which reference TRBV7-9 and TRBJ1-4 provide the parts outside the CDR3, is DTGVSQNPRHKITKRGQNVTFRCDPISEHNRLYWYRQTLGQGPEFLTYFQNEAQLEKSRLLSDRFSAERPKGSFSTLEIQRTEQGDSAMYLCATYSPGSNEKLFFGSGTQLSVL.

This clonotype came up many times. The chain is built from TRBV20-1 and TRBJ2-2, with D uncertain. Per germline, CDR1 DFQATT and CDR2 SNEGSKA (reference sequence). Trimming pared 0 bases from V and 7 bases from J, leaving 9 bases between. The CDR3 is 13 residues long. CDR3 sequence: CSARETPFGELFF. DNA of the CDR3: TGCAGTGCTAGAGAAACCCCCTTCGGGGAGCTGTTTTTT.

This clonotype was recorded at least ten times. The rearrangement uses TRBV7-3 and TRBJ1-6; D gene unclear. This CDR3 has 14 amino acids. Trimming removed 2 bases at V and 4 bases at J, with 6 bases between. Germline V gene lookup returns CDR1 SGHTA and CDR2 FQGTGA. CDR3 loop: CASSLDGYNSPLHF. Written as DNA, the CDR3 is TGTGCCAGCAGCTTAGACGGGTATAATTCACCCCTCCACTTT.

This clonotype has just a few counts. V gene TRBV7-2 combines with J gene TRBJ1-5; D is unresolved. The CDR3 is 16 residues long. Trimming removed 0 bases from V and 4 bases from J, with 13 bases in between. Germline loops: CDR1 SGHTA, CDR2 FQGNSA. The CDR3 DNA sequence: TGTGCCAGCAGCTTAGCACGGACCGACGGTAATCAGCCCCAGCATTTT. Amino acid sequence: CASSLARTDGNQPQHF.

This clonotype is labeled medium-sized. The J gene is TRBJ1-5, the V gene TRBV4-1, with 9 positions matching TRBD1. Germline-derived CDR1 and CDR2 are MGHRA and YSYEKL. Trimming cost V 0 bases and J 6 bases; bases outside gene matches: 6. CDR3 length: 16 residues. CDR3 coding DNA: TGCGCCAGCAGCCAAGATCCCGGACAGGGGATTCAGCCCCAGCATTTT. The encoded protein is CASSQDPGQGIQPQHF.